Listed below are T cell receptor beta chains from one sample, sequenced in a study of CD8+ T cells in alopecia areata. Repertoires were generated with immunoSEQ multiplex PCR, while TCRdb's copy carries only in-frame clones and drops some. The table records about 290,000 clones, nearly 60% of them present only once. The input for sequencing was CD4+ T cells sorted from blood, taken at week 24, from a patient treated with tofacitinib. The receptors derive from a human donor with alopecia areata. CDR3s leave out the opening cysteine and the closing phenylalanine or tryptophan. The size entry is marked missing in some rows and otherwise reads once, few, many or a size class.

V gene,J gene,clone size,CDR3 protein
TRBV5-1,TRBJ2-5,few,ASSWANREETQY
TRBV2,TRBJ1-6,few,ASSEALHRPGGFNSPLH
TRBV28,TRBJ1-6,.,ASLRSYNSPLH
TRBV29-1,TRBJ1-1,.,SVAQTGEAF
TRBV10-3,TRBJ1-6,.,AIKGHGNSPLH
TRBV10-3,TRBJ2-2,.,AISAGLGPGELF
TRBV4-1,TRBJ2-1,few,ASSQGDRIMNEQF
TRBV15,TRBJ1-2,few,ATSVGTLGYT
TRBV27,TRBJ1-4,.,ASSTRYRDRNEKLF
TRBV6-5,TRBJ1-5,.,ASSSARLDQPQH
TRBV11-2,TRBJ1-5,few,ASSLEGSSSNQPQH
TRBV7-2,TRBJ2-2,few,ASMAQGRTGELF
TRBV2,TRBJ2-3,.,ASSDWMERTDTQY
TRBV23-1,TRBJ1-1,.,ASSQWTGRMNTEAF
TRBV19,TRBJ2-3,.,ASSIGGTLGTDTQY
TRBV5-6,TRBJ2-7,.,ASRFSPGGRAYEQY
TRBV19,TRBJ1-3,few,ASSPRGTVGNTIY
TRBV7-8,TRBJ2-5,few,ASSLRRETQY
TRBV7-2,TRBJ2-3,.,ASSLVPGVSTDTQY
TRBV10-3,TRBJ1-4,few,AISVGGSGNEKLF
TRBV7-8,TRBJ1-1,.,ASSFGAAMNTEAF
TRBV27,TRBJ2-7,.,ASSLSMGTGASSSH
TRBV18,TRBJ2-7,.,ASSQNSYEQY
TRBV14,TRBJ1-4,.,ASSYGILNEKLF
TRBV9,TRBJ2-1,.,ASSSIGGPGEQF
TRBV5-4,TRBJ1-2,.,ASSKSGTADYGYT
TRBV30,TRBJ1-1,.,AWSPRDLSLNTEAF
TRBV10-3,TRBJ2-3,.,AISESEGTGISVTDTQY
TRBV28,TRBJ2-7,.,ASIPSLRTSYEQY
TRBV2,TRBJ1-2,.,ASSVLDYGYT
TRBV29-1,TRBJ1-6,few,SVGGGQGTRDSPLH
TRBV4-1,TRBJ2-3,few,ASSPGQGGDTQY
TRBV5-6,TRBJ1-1,few,ASSFPHSNTEAF
TRBV7-8,TRBJ2-3,.,ASSLVARGFGDTQY
TRBV10-3,TRBJ1-2,.,AISESTGQSYGYT
TRBV4-2,TRBJ2-3,.,ASSQELAGGRDTQY
TRBV2,TRBJ1-2,.,ASSEGRQGHGYT
TRBV29-1,TRBJ2-5,.,SVEPQAKETQY
TRBV5-1,TRBJ2-2,.,ASTSWAGNTGELF
TRBV10-3,TRBJ2-2,few,AISEAHYTGELF
TRBV20-1,TRBJ2-3,.,SAKDTDTQY
TRBV27,TRBJ2-5,.,ASRREGRETQY
TRBV4-1,TRBJ2-7,.,ASSQAPGPYEQY